The 17 T cell receptor beta chains in this list originate from one sample, sequenced in a study of molecular identifiers for immune sequencing clone quantification. Using its own MiXCR run on the PCR reads, TCRdb lists one record per CDR3 protein. The sample gives roughly 97,000 distinct CDR3 sequences, roughly 24% of which show up once; 0.94% is in the top ten. Sequencing was done on a sample of naive CD8+ T cells from blood, with Jurkat cell RNA spiked in. Subset: FACS-sorted CD8+CD4-CCR7+CD45RA+ naive T cells. The receptors originated from a human donor in good health. Some libraries in this study had Jurkat cell RNA spiked in.

This clonotype appeared many times. The genes are TRBV13 and TRBJ2-2, with 8 bases that match TRBD2. Germline V gives CDR1 PRHDT, CDR2 FYEKMQ (reference sequence). The CDR3 covers 16 residues. The ends lost 0 bases at V and 1 base at J; junction bases unmatched: 1. CDR3 residues: CASSLGSGMNTGELFF. CDR3 in DNA: TGTGCCAGCAGCTTAGGTAGCGGGATGAACACCGGGGAGCTGTTTTTT.

This clonotype was seen only a few times. V usage is TRBV28 and J usage is TRBJ2-1, with D possibly matching TRBD1 (6 bases). Germline V gene lookup returns CDR1 MDHEN and CDR2 SYDVKM. The V end lost 11 bases, the J end lost 4 bases, and 18 bases lay between the germline ends. The CDR3 consists of 14 residues. The CDR3 region has the DNA TGTGCCTCCTGTTCCGGGACACTGTACAATGAGCAGTTCTTC. It encodes CASCSGTLYNEQFF.

This clonotype was seen at least ten times. The chain has TRBV29-1 and TRBJ2-2; no firm D call. Between the trimmed V and J ends, which lost 6 bases and 6 bases, there was a span of 8 bases. The CDR3 runs to 11 residues. Germline V gene data show CDR1 as SQVTM and CDR2 as ANQGSEA. The CDR3, as DNA: TGCAGCGTCCCCCAGGCCGGGGAGCTGTTTTTT. Its protein is CSVPQAGELFF.

This clonotype was observed at least ten times. The rearrangement joins TRBV9 to TRBJ1-2; TRBD1 aligns across 9 bases. This CDR3 contains 15 residues. Trimming removed 3 bases from V and 4 bases from J; junction bases left unmatched: 7. Germline V lookup: CDR1 SGDLS, CDR2 YYNGEE. Written as DNA, the CDR3 is TGTGCCAGCAGCGCGCGTACAGGGGGCGGCTATGGCTACACCTTC. It encodes CASSARTGGGYGYTF.

This clonotype was counted only a few times. J is TRBJ2-5 and V is TRBV14; maybe TRBD2 (5 bases). CDR1 SGHDN and CDR2 FVKESK come from the germline V gene. The CDR3 is 14 residues long. Trimming removed 1 base at V and 2 bases at J, with 8 bases between. The CDR3 loop reads CASSQARGQETQYF. The CDR3 region has the DNA TGTGCCAGCAGCCAAGCTCGGGGACAAGAGACCCAGTACTTC.

There are many counts of this clonotype. The rearrangement links TRBV30 to TRBJ2-3, with D perhaps matching TRBD1 or TRBD2 (5 bases each). Germline V CDR1 and CDR2: GTSNPN, SVGIG (reference sequence). This CDR3 region has 15 residues. V dropped 4 bases and J dropped 4 bases, with 18 bases sitting between them. This chain's CDR3 is CAWTDGAIPSDTQYF. CDR3 coding DNA: TGTGCCTGGACAGACGGGGCCATACCGTCAGATACGCAGTATTTT. Supplemented by reference TRBV30 and TRBJ2-3, the full variable domain reads SQTIHQWPATLVQPVGSPLSLECTVEGTSNPNLYWYRQAAGRGLQLLFYSVGIGQISSEVPQNLSASRPQDRQFILSSKKLLLSDSGFYLCAWTDGAIPSDTQYFGPGTRLTVL.

This clonotype was observed at least ten times. The chain uses TRBV6-5 and TRBJ1-2; D ambiguous. V dropped 0 bases and J dropped 4 bases, with 9 bases sitting between them. This CDR3 is 14 amino acids long. The V gene's germline CDR1 is MNHEY and CDR2 SVGAGI. The CDR3 protein is CASSYSKGSYGYTF. CDR3 nucleotides: TGTGCCAGCAGTTACTCGAAGGGCAGCTATGGCTACACCTTC.

This clonotype has a count of ten or more. The chain is built from TRBV4-2 and TRBJ2-2; TRBD2 agrees at 8 bases. The CDR3 has 17 amino acids. The V gene's germline CDR1 is LGHNA and CDR2 YNFKEQ. The V segment lost 0 bases and the J segment 1 base; nucleotides outside the gene matches: 4. CDR3 residues: CASSQDSSGRNTGELFF. CDR3 bases: TGTGCCAGCAGCCAAGACTCGAGCGGGAGGAACACCGGGGAGCTGTTTTTT.

With regard to this clonotype: Likely a read error: the CDR3 ends without its conserved phenylalanine or tryptophan. The chain carries TRBV4-3 and TRBJ2-7; tentatively, D is TRBD1 or TRBD2 (5 bases each). Germline loops: CDR1 LGHNA, CDR2 YSLEER. The CDR3 runs to 14 residues. This CDR3 reads CASSQDEGTYGQYY. The CDR3 DNA is TGCGCCAGCAGCCAAGATGAGGGGACCTACGGGCAGTACTAC.

This clonotype was found a few times. A much larger clone lies one base from this, so it may be a read error. The chain employs TRBV7-2 and TRBJ2-3; no clear D gene. The V end lost 5 bases, the J end lost 2 bases, and 11 bases lay between the germline ends. Germline V gives CDR1 SGHTA, CDR2 FQGNSA. This CDR3 has 14 amino acids. CDR3 residues: CASSIFVDTDTQYF. The DNA for the CDR3 is TGTGCCAGCAGCATATTTGTGGACACAGATACGCAGTATTTT.

This chain links TRBV7-6 with TRBJ2-7, with D perhaps TRBD1 or TRBD2 (5 bases each). V was trimmed by 5 bases and J by 2 bases, leaving 7 bases between them. The germline V gene has CDR1 SGHVS and CDR2 FNYEAQ. The CDR3 contains 12 residues. The CDR3 DNA reads TGTGCCAGCAGCGGGGACCCCTACGAGCAGTACTTC. Protein product: CASSGDPYEQYF.

V is TRBV24-1 and J is TRBJ2-1; D is tentatively TRBD1 or TRBD2 (5 bases each). The germline V and J ends were trimmed by 9 bases and 7 bases, with 21 bases remaining between them. Per the germline V gene, CDR1 is KGHDR and CDR2 is SFDVKD. This CDR3 contains 15 residues. CDR3 in DNA: TGTGCCACCGGTCAAGGGGACCCGGTCGCGAATGAGCAGTTCTTC. It yields the protein CATGQGDPVANEQFF.

The J gene is TRBJ2-1, the V gene TRBV30; D is unclear. Germline V gives CDR1 GTSNPN, CDR2 SVGIG (reference sequence). The length of the CDR3 is 10 residues. With 6 bases removed from V and 6 bases from J, the gap between germline ends came to 6 bases. The CDR3, as DNA: TGTGCCTGTGCCCCCAATGAGCAGTTCTTC. It translates to CACAPNEQFF.

V is TRBV9 and J is TRBJ1-2; perhaps TRBD1 as D (6 bases). Per germline, CDR1 SGDLS and CDR2 YYNGEE. Trimming cost V 0 bases and J 7 bases, with 19 bases left between them. The CDR3 is 16 amino acids. CDR3 sequence: CASSVDPSTGEGGYTF. CDR3 nucleotides: TGTGCCAGCAGCGTAGACCCTTCGACAGGAGAGGGTGGCTACACCTTC.

This clonotype was observed a few times. V usage is TRBV28 and J usage is TRBJ2-7; a weak D match, TRBD1 (6 bases). The V gene's germline CDR1 is MDHEN and CDR2 SYDVKM. This CDR3 has 14 residues. V was trimmed by 3 bases and J by 2 bases, leaving 11 bases between them. Here the CDR3 DNA reads TGTGCCAGCAGTTTTTTGACAGGTCCCTACGAGCAGTACTTC. The encoded protein is CASSFLTGPYEQYF.

On this clonotype: One end of the junction is discordant with germline, which a read error may explain. The chain has TRBV12-3 or TRBV12-4 and TRBJ2-4; the match to TRBD1 covers 7 bases. The CDR3 runs to 17 residues. The CDR3 here is CASSQTTGMEAKNVQCF. DNA of the CDR3: TGTGCCAGCAGCCAAACGACAGGGATGGAGGCCAAAAACGTTCAGTGCTTC.

This clonotype showed up just a few times. This may be a read error: a much more frequent sequence differs by one nucleotide. This chain links TRBV7-2 with TRBJ2-1, with a possible D match to TRBD1 (5 bases). CDR1 and CDR2 from the germline V gene are SGHTA and FQGNSA. The CDR3 spans 13 residues. The CDR3 DNA reads as TGTGCCAGCAGCTTTCCGGCAGGGAATGGGCAGTTCTTC. It codes for CASSFPAGNGQFF.